Listed here are 27 T cell receptor beta chains from one sample, sequenced in a study of T-cell reconstitution after alpha-beta-depleted transplantation in children. Unique molecular identifiers featured in how the TCRbeta library was prepared. One entry per CDR3 protein results from TCRdb running MiXCR on the PCR reads. This sample yields about a million distinct CDR3 sequences, of which about 29% are seen a single time; more than 25% belongs to the top ten. Sample: PBMCs, mostly from graft donor cells, taken 360 days after TCRalphabeta/CD19-depleted stem cell transplant. Receptors were obtained from a boy younger than two who had a stem cell transplant for SCID, so the T cells may come from the graft donor.

V gene TRBV5-1 combines with J gene TRBJ2-5; 11 bases line up with TRBD2. The CDR3 runs 16 residues. V shed 3 bases, J shed 2 bases, and the junction held 6 bases outside the gene matches. Per germline, CDR1 SGHRS and CDR2 YFSETQ. The CDR3 reads CASSSIRLAGQETQYF. The CDR3 bases are TGCGCCAGCAGCTCGATACGACTAGCGGGACAAGAGACCCAGTACTTC.

The V call is TRBV12-3 or TRBV12-4, the J call TRBJ2-3; 12 nucleotides line up with TRBD2. V lost 1 base and J lost 4; bases outside the gene matches: 3. The CDR3 consists of 16 residues. In DNA, the CDR3 is TGTGCCAGCAGTTTAGTTCCTAGCGGGGGGGCAGATACGCAGTATTTT. This codes for CASSLVPSGGADTQYF.

The chain uses TRBV4-3 and TRBJ2-1, with D uncertain. Looked up from germline, CDR1 is LGHNA and CDR2 is YSLEER. With 0 bases removed from V and 8 bases from J, the gap between germline ends came to 26 bases. The CDR3 contains 19 residues. This CDR3 reads CASSQEIFHQFGYFDEQFF. The CDR3 region has the DNA TGCGCCAGCAGCCAAGAGATTTTCCACCAATTTGGTTACTTCGATGAGCAGTTCTTC.

The sample holds many counts of this clonotype. In DNA, the CDR3 is TGTGCCAGCAGCTTCCCCCCGGTGTCCTTAGAGACCCAGTACTTC. Translated, it gives CASSFPPVSLETQYF. The chain links TRBV7-8 to TRBJ2-5; no reliable D call. The CDR3 length is 15 residues. CDR1 SGHVS and CDR2 FQNEAQ come from the germline V gene. V shed 3 bases and J shed 4 bases, with 15 bases lying between them.

The J gene is TRBJ1-5, the V gene TRBV5-5; 9 bases match TRBD1. The germline V gene encodes CDR1 SGHKS and CDR2 YYEKEE (reference sequence). Trimming at V came to 5 bases and at J to 5 bases, leaving 5 bases not matched to a gene. This CDR3 is 14 amino acids long. The CDR3 region is CASSIQGADQPQHF. CDR3 nucleotide sequence: TGTGCCAGCAGTATACAGGGGGCGGATCAGCCCCAGCATTTT.

The V call is TRBV12-5, the J call TRBJ2-3; TRBD1 is a possible D gene (5 bases). This CDR3 region has 14 residues. Trimming removed 5 bases at V and 7 bases at J, with 16 bases between. Germline V gene data show CDR1 as LGHNT and CDR2 as FRNRAP. CDR3 residues: CASGPSATVNTQYF. The CDR3 region has the DNA TGTGCTAGTGGTCCCTCAGCGACAGTAAATACGCAGTATTTT.

The chain couples TRBV7-2 to TRBJ2-3; D unclear. V lost 4 bases and J 1 base, leaving 12 bases between the germline ends. The germline V gene encodes CDR1 SGHTA and CDR2 FQGNSA. CDR3 length: 15 amino acids. Here the CDR3 reads CASSSNTVGTDTQYF. The DNA for the CDR3 is TGTGCCAGCAGCTCAAACACCGTCGGCACAGATACGCAGTATTTT.

The V call is TRBV20-1, the J call TRBJ2-7; D ambiguous. Trimming shortened V by 6 bases and J by 3 bases, and 18 bases separated the two germline ends. CDR1 is DFQATT, CDR2 SNEGSKA, per germline (reference sequence). The CDR3 extends over 14 amino acids. CDR3: CSAQPLTGDYEQYF. In DNA, the CDR3 is TGCAGTGCCCAACCCCTTACCGGCGACTACGAGCAGTACTTC.

The sample holds one count of this clonotype. The V gene is TRBV6-2 or TRBV6-3, the J gene TRBJ1-1, with D unclear. Germline CDR1 reads MNHEY; CDR2 reads SVGEGT. V was shortened by 8 bases and J by 0 bases, with 10 bases between the two germline ends. This CDR3 comprises 13 residues. CDR3 residues: CASGPQLNTEAFF. The CDR3 DNA reads as TGTGCCAGCGGACCTCAGCTGAACACTGAAGCTTTCTTT.

The gene calls are TRBV4-1 and TRBJ2-7; D may correspond to TRBD1 or TRBD2 (6 bases each). Germline V gives CDR1 MGHRA, CDR2 YSYEKL. The CDR3 loop spans 17 amino acids. The V gene lost 1 base and the J gene lost 1 base, with 17 bases spanning the gap. The chain's CDR3 is CASSQGGARAISYEQYF. In DNA form, the CDR3 reads TGCGCCAGCAGCCAAGGGGGGGCGCGGGCAATTTCCTACGAGCAGTACTTC.

The table lists this clonotype with a count of one. This chain joins TRBV5-1 and TRBJ2-3; D unclear. Germline CDR1 SGHRS, CDR2 YFSETQ. Trimming took 0 bases from V and 4 from J, leaving 9 bases between them. The CDR3 contains 14 residues. The CDR3 DNA sequence: TGCGCCAGCAGCTTGGATAGTGGCGCAGATACGCAGTATTTT. It codes for CASSLDSGADTQYF.

V usage is TRBV6-2 or TRBV6-3 and J usage is TRBJ2-5; D gene ambiguous. The CDR3 contains 12 residues. Trimming removed 7 bases from V and 5 bases from J, with 11 bases in between. CDR1 is MNHEY and CDR2 is SVGEGT in the germline V gene. CDR3 region: CASTTIGETQYF. CDR3 nucleotides: TGTGCCAGCACCACCATCGGGGAGACCCAGTACTTC.

The V and J genes are TRBV7-2 and TRBJ2-1, with TRBD2 matching 12 bases. Germline CDR1 reads SGHTA; CDR2 reads FQGNSA. This CDR3 has 16 residues. V lost 5 bases, J lost 4 bases, and 6 bases stayed unmatched. CDR3 region: CASSATSGGLYNEQFF. Here the CDR3 DNA reads TGTGCCAGCAGCGCCACTAGCGGGGGGCTGTACAATGAGCAGTTCTTC.

This clonotype was seen only a few times. The chain uses TRBV4-1 and TRBJ2-3, with D perhaps TRBD1 or TRBD2 (5 bases each). The V end lost 3 bases, the J end lost 6 bases, and 25 bases lay between the germline ends. CDR3 length equals 18 residues. Per the germline V gene, CDR1 is MGHRA and CDR2 is YSYEKL. The CDR3 is CASSHLASRGKVPDTQYF. The CDR3 nucleotides are TGCGCCAGCAGCCATCTAGCTTCTAGGGGAAAAGTACCGGATACGCAGTATTTT.

The table lists this clonotype with a few counts. The chain recombines TRBV4-3 with TRBJ2-1; TRBD2 might be the D (6 bases). V was trimmed by 10 bases and J by 4 bases, leaving 20 bases between them. The germline V gene has CDR1 LGHNA and CDR2 YSLEER. This CDR3 is built from 15 residues. CDR3 in amino acids: CATQRDWRRYNEQFF. The CDR3 nucleotides read TGCGCCACCCAAAGGGACTGGCGACGTTACAATGAGCAGTTCTTC.

This clonotype was observed a few times. V gene TRBV20-1 combines with J gene TRBJ2-1; 8 nucleotides line up with TRBD2. V lost 3 bases and J lost 5; bases outside the gene matches: 6. This CDR3 has 14 residues. Looked up from germline, CDR1 is DFQATT and CDR2 is SNEGSKA (reference sequence). CDR3 sequence: CSARPGLDNNEQFF. CDR3 nucleotides: TGCAGTGCTAGGCCGGGACTAGACAACAATGAGCAGTTCTTC.

This sequence joins TRBV18 and TRBJ2-3; the D gene is possibly TRBD2 (6 bases). This CDR3 has 15 amino acids. Looked up from germline, CDR1 is KGHSH and CDR2 is LQKENI. The V end was cut by 3 bases, the J end by 7 bases, with 17 bases between. CDR3 bases: TGTGCCAGCTCACCCTCGGGACTTCCAGAGAATACGCAGTATTTT. Residues: CASSPSGLPENTQYF.

V gene TRBV25-1 combines with J gene TRBJ2-7, with D hard to call. Germline CDR1 and CDR2: MGHDK and SYGVNS. The CDR3 is 13 amino acids. Trimming cost V 6 bases and J 0 bases, with 9 bases left between them. The DNA for the CDR3 is TGTGCCAGCAGGGCCCGGAGCTCCTACGAGCAGTACTTC. Protein sequence: CASRARSSYEQYF.

This clonotype appeared a few times. This chain connects TRBV29-1 to TRBJ2-1; 7 bases are shared with TRBD1. V shed 5 bases, J shed 4 bases, and the junction held 11 bases outside the gene matches. The germline gives CDR1 SQVTM, CDR2 ANQGSEA. There are 15 residues in the CDR3. CDR3 coding DNA: TGCAGCGTTCCTCACCGGGACAGATCATACAATGAGCAGTTCTTC. Translating it yields CSVPHRDRSYNEQFF.

This clonotype appeared a few times. The chain employs TRBV5-1 and TRBJ2-5, with a possible D match to TRBD1 (7 bases). V gave up 4 bases and J gave up 5 bases, with 15 bases separating them. Germline CDR1 is SGHRS and CDR2 is YFSETQ. This CDR3 has 14 amino acids. The CDR3 nucleotides read TGCGCCAGCAGCGGCGGGACAGCGGTGGAGACCCAGTACTTC. The encoded protein is CASSGGTAVETQYF.

The chain joins TRBV24-1 to TRBJ2-3, with 8 nucleotides matching TRBD1. Germline V lookup: CDR1 KGHDR, CDR2 SFDVKD. V gave up 4 bases and J gave up 3 bases; unmatched junction bases: 14. The CDR3 extends over 18 amino acids. This CDR3 reads CATSDWGTTGVRTDTQYF. CDR3 coding DNA: TGTGCCACCAGTGACTGGGGCACGACAGGGGTTAGAACAGATACGCAGTATTTT.

This chain links TRBV20-1 with TRBJ1-3, with TRBD1 as a possible D gene (5 bases). The V end lost 1 base, the J end lost 2 bases, and 6 bases lay between the germline ends. This CDR3 is built from 13 residues. Germline V gene lookup returns CDR1 DFQATT and CDR2 SNEGSKA (reference sequence). The CDR3 DNA follows: TGCAGTGCTAGAGGGGGGACTGGAAACACCATATATTTT. This codes for CSARGGTGNTIYF.

The CDR3 nucleotides read TGTGCCAGCAGTTTCAGGGGGCTCGGGGAGCTGTTTTTT. This sequence encodes CASSFRGLGELFF. The chain is built from TRBV9 and TRBJ2-2, with 8 nucleotides matching TRBD1. The V and J ends lost 5 bases and 7 bases, in that order; junction bases with no gene match: 4. Germline V lookup: CDR1 SGDLS, CDR2 YYNGEE. The CDR3 sequence is 13 residues long.

This chain links TRBV2 with TRBJ2-3; the match to TRBD2 covers 12 bases. CDR3 length: 15 amino acids. J gave up 6 bases and V 3 bases, and 4 bases lay outside the gene matches. The germline gives CDR1 SNHLY, CDR2 FYNNEI. As DNA, the CDR3 is TGTGCCAGCAGTGATCTTGGACTAGCGGGGGATACGCAGTATTTT. It encodes CASSDLGLAGDTQYF.

The chain carries TRBV21-1 and TRBJ1-6; TRBD1 is the table's D call and was not checked against the DNA. TRBV21-1 is termed a pseudogene. This CDR3 spans 17 amino acids. CDR3 region: CASVPPLHSTYNSPLHF. DNA for the CDR3: TGTGCCAGCGTCCCACCCCTTCACAGTACCTATAATTCACCCCTCCACTTT.

This clonotype was seen many times. The J gene is TRBJ2-3, the V gene TRBV7-3; D uncertain. CDR3 size: 13 residues. Germline values: CDR1 SGHTA, CDR2 FQGTGA. Trimming removed 4 bases from V and 1 base from J, with 6 bases in between. The CDR3 DNA reads TGTGCCAGCAGCTCGCCAGGCACAGATACGCAGTATTTT. Its protein product is CASSSPGTDTQYF.

The V and J genes are TRBV28 and TRBJ1-1; D not certain. The germline V gene encodes CDR1 MDHEN and CDR2 SYDVKM. The ends were cut back, 6 bases at V and 10 bases at J, with 24 bases in the middle. The CDR3 spans 15 residues. The CDR3 region is CASRRDDASTPGAFF. The CDR3 nucleotides read TGTGCCAGCAGGCGTGACGATGCCTCCACCCCAGGAGCTTTCTTT. Full variable domain (missing parts from reference TRBV28 and TRBJ1-1): DVKVTQSSRYLVKRTGEKVFLECVQDMDHENMFWYRQDPGLGLRLIYFSYDVKMKEKGDIPEGYSVSREKKERFSLILESASTNQTSMYLCASRRDDASTPGAFFGQGTRLTVV.